These 22 T cell receptor beta chains share one sample of origin, sequenced in a study of identifying expanded T cells in peripheral blood. TCRdb keeps only in-frame clones here, not all; method: immunoSEQ multiplex PCR. The data show around 76,000 clones, about nine tenths seen once. Specimen: blood. These receptors all come from a person aged 18 to 75 in good health.

The V and J genes are TRBV2 and TRBJ2-7; 9 nucleotides line up with TRBD2. V trimming: 4 bases; J trimming: 0 bases; junction bases outside the gene matches: 7. CDR3 length: 16 residues. CDR1 and CDR2 from the germline V gene are SNHLY and FYNNEI. CDR3 DNA sequence: TGTGCCAGCAGTGTAGGAGGACTAGCGAACTCCTACGAGCAGTACTTC. Its protein is CASSVGGLANSYEQYF.

This sequence joins TRBV7-9 and TRBJ1-5; D is ambiguous. V was pared by 2 bases and J by 5 bases, with 7 bases between. Germline CDR1 SEHNR, CDR2 FQNEAQ (reference sequence). The CDR3 has 13 amino acids. DNA of the CDR3: TGTGCCAGCAGCTTAACCGCGGATCAGCCCCAGCATTTT. Translation gives CASSLTADQPQHF.

This chain uses TRBV11-2 with TRBJ2-1, with 9 positions matching TRBD2. The V segment lost 1 base and the J segment 11 bases; nucleotides outside the gene matches: 6. Germline assignment: CDR1 SGHAT and CDR2 FQNNGV. This CDR3 region has 14 residues. The CDR3 DNA is TGTGCCAGCAGCTTAGTGCTAGCGGGGAACAAGCAGTTCTTC. This translates into CASSLVLAGNKQFF.

V is TRBV25-1 and J is TRBJ2-7; no reliable D call. This CDR3 region has 12 residues. V was cut by 6 bases and J by 7 bases, with 13 bases left in between. CDR1 and CDR2 (germline): MGHDK, SYGVNS. The CDR3 coding sequence is TGTGCCAGCAGCGCGGTGAGGTCGGAGCAGTACTTC. It encodes CASSAVRSEQYF.

V is TRBV23-1 and J is TRBJ1-5, with D hard to call. TRBV23-1 is an ORF; its function is uncertain. The CDR3 loop spans 15 amino acids. Between the trimmed V and J ends, which lost 7 bases and 2 bases, there was a span of 15 bases. CDR3 DNA: TGCGCCAGCATCGGGGTAATAGAAGGCAATCAGCCCCAGCATTTT. The encoded protein is CASIGVIEGNQPQHF.

The CDR3 loop is CASSLDRGTNEKLFF. CDR3 in DNA: TGTGCCAGCAGCCTGGACAGGGGCACTAATGAAAAACTGTTTTTT. The chain joins TRBV7-9 to TRBJ1-4; TRBD1 aligns across 9 bases. Germline trimming cut 5 bases from V and 2 bases from J; bases unmatched to any gene: 3. The CDR3 contains 15 residues. CDR1 and CDR2 from the germline V gene are SEHNR and FQNEAQ (reference sequence). Filled out from reference TRBV7-9 and TRBJ1-4, the complete variable domain reads DTGVSQNPRHKITKRGQNVTFRCDPISEHNRLYWYRQTLGQGPEFLTYFQNEAQLEKSRLLSDRFSAERPKGSFSTLEIQRTEQGDSAMYLCASSLDRGTNEKLFFGSGTQLSVL.

V gene TRBV9 combines with J gene TRBJ2-5; the D gene is possibly TRBD2 (6 bases). In germline, CDR1 is SGDLS, CDR2 YYNGEE. The CDR3 consists of 15 residues. Trimming took 0 bases from V and 1 from J, leaving 10 bases between them. The CDR3 here is CASSVGGGPQETQYF. The CDR3 DNA sequence: TGTGCCAGCAGCGTAGGGGGAGGCCCCCAAGAGACCCAGTACTTC. Full variable domain (rest looked up from reference TRBV9 and TRBJ2-5): DSGVTQTPKHLITATGQRVTLRCSPRSGDLSVYWYQQSLDQGLQFLIQYYNGEERAKGNILERFSAQQFPDLHSELNLSSLELGDSALYFCASSVGGGPQETQYFGPGTRLLVL.

The V call is TRBV7-2, the J call TRBJ2-3, with TRBD1 as a possible D gene (6 bases). The CDR3 length is 14 residues. The germline gives CDR1 SGHTA, CDR2 FQGNSA. Trimming removed 3 bases from V and 4 bases from J, with 11 bases in between. The CDR3 nucleotides are TGTGCCAGCAGCTTTCGCAGGGGCGCAGATACGCAGTATTTT. Translating gives CASSFRRGADTQYF. Together with reference TRBV7-2 and TRBJ2-3, the CDR3 gives the full variable domain: GAGVSQSPSNKVTEKGKDVELRCDPISGHTALYWYRQSLGQGLEFLIYFQGNSAPDKSGLPSDRFSAERTGGSVSTLTIQRTQQEDSAVYLCASSFRRGADTQYFGPGTRLTVL.

The CDR3 region is CASSFLSGGYEQYF. The CDR3 region has the DNA TGTGCCAGCAGTTTTTTGAGCGGGGGCTACGAGCAGTACTTC. The chain employs TRBV28 and TRBJ2-7; 8 nucleotides align to TRBD2. The V and J ends lost 3 bases and 3 bases, in that order; junction bases with no gene match: 4. Per germline, CDR1 MDHEN and CDR2 SYDVKM. The CDR3 extends over 14 amino acids.

The rearrangement joins TRBV5-8 to TRBJ1-5; D gene uncertain. Between the trimmed V and J ends, which lost 0 bases and 1 base, there was a span of 14 bases. The CDR3 contains 17 residues. Germline CDR1 is SGHTS and CDR2 is YDEGEE. This chain's CDR3 is CASSLVVLSMSNQPQHF. The CDR3 bases are TGTGCCAGCAGCTTGGTTGTTTTGTCGATGAGCAATCAGCCCCAGCATTTT.

V gene TRBV19 combines with J gene TRBJ2-7; possibly TRBD2 for D (5 bases). The germline CDR1 and CDR2 sequences are LNHDA and SQIVND (reference sequence). V was trimmed by 3 bases and J by 4 bases, leaving 13 bases between them. CDR3 length equals 14 residues. The CDR3 is CASSITGDTYEQYF. CDR3 bases: TGTGCCAGTAGTATTACCGGGGATACTTACGAGCAGTACTTC.

The chain combines TRBV10-1 with TRBJ1-1; possibly TRBD1 for D (5 bases). The V gene's germline CDR1 is WNHNN and CDR2 SYGVQD (reference sequence). This CDR3 is built from 13 residues. Trimming removed 3 bases from V and 5 bases from J, with 10 bases in between. CDR3 DNA: TGCGCCAGCAGTGATACGTGGGGGACTGAAGCTTTCTTT. Amino acid sequence: CASSDTWGTEAFF.

Points on this clone: The junction differs from germline at one of its ends, possibly a read error. This chain uses TRBV7-7 with TRBJ2-3, with D maybe TRBD2 (5 bases). Germline values: CDR1 SSHAT, CDR2 FNYEAQ (reference sequence). The CDR3 loop spans 15 amino acids. The CDR3 region is CASSLGLRSTDTQYF. The CDR3, as DNA: TGTGCTAGCAGCTTAGGACTCCGTTCCACAGATACGCAGTATTTT.

The chain has TRBV6-4 and TRBJ2-1; tentatively, D is TRBD2 (5 bases). This CDR3 has 11 residues. Germline CDR1 MRHNA, CDR2 SNTAGT. Trimming stripped 3 bases from V and 10 bases from J, with 7 bases between. The CDR3 region is CASSEGDEQFF. For the CDR3, the DNA is TGTGCCAGCAGTGAGGGAGACGAGCAGTTCTTC.

The chain carries TRBV5-1 and TRBJ2-6; D gene unclear. The CDR3 runs 14 residues. The V end was cut by 4 bases, the J end by 0 bases, with 5 bases between. In germline, CDR1 is SGHRS, CDR2 YFSETQ. CDR3 region: CASSPTSGANVLTF. In DNA, the CDR3 is TGCGCCAGCAGCCCAACCTCTGGGGCCAACGTCCTGACTTTC. The full variable domain, with the rest looked up from reference TRBV5-1 and TRBJ2-6, is KAGVTQTPRYLIKTRGQQVTLSCSPISGHRSVSWYQQTPGQGLQFLFEYFSETQRNKGNFPGRFSGRQFSNSRSEMNVSTLELGDSALYLCASSPTSGANVLTFGAGSRLTVL.

The chain recombines TRBV6-6 with TRBJ2-7; D is perhaps TRBD1 (5 bases). V dropped 0 bases and J dropped 3 bases, with 9 bases sitting between them. This CDR3 spans 14 amino acids. Germline V gives CDR1 MNHNY, CDR2 SVGAGI (reference sequence). The CDR3 DNA sequence: TGTGCCAGCAGTTACTCGCAGGGAATCTACGAGCAGTACTTC. Protein sequence: CASSYSQGIYEQYF.

CDR3 nucleotide sequence: TGTGCCAGCAGTTTCTCTTGGGACAGGGGACCAGATACGCAGTATTTT. Encoded protein: CASSFSWDRGPDTQYF. This chain connects TRBV28 to TRBJ2-3; 10 positions match TRBD1. V was pared by 3 bases and J by 4 bases, with 7 bases of the junction left unmatched. CDR3 length equals 16 residues. Germline CDR1 MDHEN, CDR2 SYDVKM.

This chain joins TRBV11-3 and TRBJ1-2; D unresolved. V lost 3 bases and J 7 bases, leaving 12 bases between the germline ends. Germline V lookup: CDR1 SGHNT, CDR2 YENEEA. CDR3 length equals 13 residues. In nucleotides, the CDR3 is TGTGCCAGCAGCTTCCGTTCCGGGTGTGGCTACACCTTC. Protein product: CASSFRSGCGYTF.

This chain uses TRBV29-1 with TRBJ2-7; 8 bases match TRBD1. Germline lookup yields CDR1 SQVTM and CDR2 ANQGSEA. The trim removed 5 bases at V and 3 bases at J, leaving 6 bases unmatched. CDR3 length equals 13 residues. In DNA form, the CDR3 reads TGCAGCGTTCGGGCTACAGGGGGCTACGAGCAGTACTTC. Protein: CSVRATGGYEQYF.

The genes are TRBV29-1 and TRBJ1-2; D may be TRBD1 (6 bases). The germline gives CDR1 SQVTM, CDR2 ANQGSEA. The CDR3 length is 15 residues. The V gene lost 5 bases and the J gene lost 6 bases, with 22 bases spanning the gap. The CDR3 bases are TGCAGCGTTTCTATGGGACAAGGGCAGGTGGATGGCTACACCTTC. Translated, it gives CSVSMGQGQVDGYTF.

The J gene is TRBJ2-2, the V gene TRBV2; 10 bases match TRBD2. J gave up 5 bases and V 8 bases, and 5 bases lay outside the gene matches. The germline V gene has CDR1 SNHLY and CDR2 FYNNEI. This CDR3 has 14 amino acids. CDR3 residues: CASGAGGTTGELFF. CDR3 nucleotides: TGTGCCAGCGGAGCGGGGGGGACTACCGGGGAGCTGTTTTTT.

The V and J genes are TRBV9 and TRBJ2-5, with TRBD2 matching 9 bases. Looked up from germline, CDR1 is SGDLS and CDR2 is YYNGEE. CDR3 length: 16 amino acids. The junction had 8 bases not matched to a gene; V was cut back by 0 bases and J by 5 bases. The CDR3 loop is CASSVGAREGWETQYF. In DNA, the CDR3 is TGTGCCAGCAGCGTAGGTGCGCGGGAGGGTTGGGAGACCCAGTACTTC. The whole variable domain, filled in from reference TRBV9 and TRBJ2-5, reads DSGVTQTPKHLITATGQRVTLRCSPRSGDLSVYWYQQSLDQGLQFLIQYYNGEERAKGNILERFSAQQFPDLHSELNLSSLELGDSALYFCASSVGAREGWETQYFGPGTRLLVL.